These T cell receptor beta chains were read from a single sample in a study of identical twins. From the 5' RACE reads, TCRdb called clonotypes with MiXCR, one entry per CDR3 protein. The top ten hold 13% of the sample, which has roughly 770,000 distinct CDR3 sequences, 15% to 20% seen once. These data are also associated with another study on T cells expressing NK-cell markers.

The source material was PBMCs. These receptors all come from a woman aged 18-30 years in good health. Both conserved end residues are trimmed from each CDR3. Fields, in order: V gene, D gene, J gene, CDR3 protein. The D gene is left open where the match is weak.

v_gene: TRBV20-1
d_gene: TRBD2
j_gene: TRBJ2-5
CDR3aa: SARAGTSGFPETQY

v_gene: TRBV30
d_gene: NA
j_gene: TRBJ2-1
CDR3aa: AWSVWMGPRVYNEQF

v_gene: TRBV5-1
d_gene: NA
j_gene: TRBJ2-6
CDR3aa: ASSFRQSSSGANVLT

v_gene: TRBV6-5
d_gene: NA
j_gene: TRBJ1-2
CDR3aa: ASSYHDSRYGYT

v_gene: TRBV4-3
d_gene: NA
j_gene: TRBJ1-2
CDR3aa: ASSPGIESYGYT

v_gene: TRBV5-1
d_gene: NA
j_gene: TRBJ2-1
CDR3aa: ASSFIVAPNEQF

v_gene: TRBV5-4
d_gene: NA
j_gene: TRBJ2-1
CDR3aa: ASSLFGINEQF

v_gene: TRBV25-1
d_gene: NA
j_gene: TRBJ1-2
CDR3aa: ASSEYGANYGYT

v_gene: TRBV25-1
d_gene: TRBD2
j_gene: TRBJ2-2
CDR3aa: AKGLAGVSGELF

v_gene: TRBV6-5
d_gene: TRBD1
j_gene: TRBJ2-1
CDR3aa: ASSYKDRVWDEQF

v_gene: TRBV6-5
d_gene: NA
j_gene: TRBJ2-3
CDR3aa: ASSYGGLIDTQY

v_gene: TRBV6-5
d_gene: NA
j_gene: TRBJ2-3
CDR3aa: ASSYDDSTDTQY

v_gene: TRBV6-1
d_gene: TRBD2
j_gene: TRBJ2-4
CDR3aa: ASSEAGGTDIQY

v_gene: TRBV12-3/TRBV12-4
d_gene: NA
j_gene: TRBJ1-4
CDR3aa: ASSLPRGGEKLF

v_gene: TRBV6-2/TRBV6-3
d_gene: TRBD1
j_gene: TRBJ2-2
CDR3aa: ASSFNRGTGELF

v_gene: TRBV11-2
d_gene: NA
j_gene: TRBJ1-2
CDR3aa: ASSSQPNYGYT

v_gene: TRBV5-1
d_gene: TRBD1
j_gene: TRBJ2-5
CDR3aa: ASSLGGTGSQETQY

v_gene: TRBV20-1
d_gene: TRBD2
j_gene: TRBJ2-1
CDR3aa: SAPGLAGVNEQF

v_gene: TRBV7-9
d_gene: NA
j_gene: TRBJ1-1
CDR3aa: ASSLETPEAF

v_gene: TRBV6-2/TRBV6-3
d_gene: TRBD2
j_gene: TRBJ2-1
CDR3aa: ASSYGEAGVNEQF

v_gene: TRBV12-3/TRBV12-4
d_gene: NA
j_gene: TRBJ1-6
CDR3aa: ASSELGSSYNSPLH

v_gene: TRBV5-1
d_gene: TRBD2
j_gene: TRBJ2-7
CDR3aa: ASSPSGVQYEQY

v_gene: TRBV6-6
d_gene: NA
j_gene: TRBJ1-5
CDR3aa: ASSYSWNQPQH

v_gene: TRBV6-2/TRBV6-3
d_gene: NA
j_gene: TRBJ2-2
CDR3aa: ASSYGGIGELF

v_gene: TRBV20-1
d_gene: NA
j_gene: TRBJ2-5
CDR3aa: SAIHFGPGGETQY

v_gene: TRBV6-1
d_gene: NA
j_gene: TRBJ1-1
CDR3aa: ASSRSPRTEAF

v_gene: TRBV5-1
d_gene: TRBD1
j_gene: TRBJ2-5
CDR3aa: ASGHRGSQETQY

v_gene: TRBV5-1
d_gene: TRBD1
j_gene: TRBJ2-7
CDR3aa: ASSFGTGVGYEQY

v_gene: TRBV20-1
d_gene: NA
j_gene: TRBJ2-7
CDR3aa: SAGLGGHAQY

v_gene: TRBV7-7
d_gene: NA
j_gene: TRBJ2-6
CDR3aa: AIPSPGSGANVLT

v_gene: TRBV20-1
d_gene: TRBD2
j_gene: TRBJ2-5
CDR3aa: SVWVLADKETQY

v_gene: TRBV15
d_gene: TRBD1
j_gene: TRBJ2-7
CDR3aa: ATSTLRDRAHEQY

v_gene: TRBV20-1
d_gene: TRBD2
j_gene: TRBJ2-7
CDR3aa: SASTSGDASYEQY

v_gene: TRBV29-1
d_gene: TRBD1
j_gene: TRBJ2-5
CDR3aa: SVTGTGIWRGYEETQY

v_gene: TRBV24-1
d_gene: NA
j_gene: TRBJ1-5
CDR3aa: ATNVGELGSNQPQH

v_gene: TRBV7-2
d_gene: NA
j_gene: TRBJ2-3
CDR3aa: ASSFSSKNTDTQY

v_gene: TRBV20-1
d_gene: NA
j_gene: TRBJ2-1
CDR3aa: SARVQQAANEQF

v_gene: TRBV20-1
d_gene: NA
j_gene: TRBJ1-2
CDR3aa: SAGPRAAGNYGYT

v_gene: TRBV7-3
d_gene: NA
j_gene: TRBJ2-5
CDR3aa: ASSHGHLETQY

v_gene: TRBV15
d_gene: NA
j_gene: TRBJ1-1
CDR3aa: ATSRKGGEAF

v_gene: TRBV30
d_gene: TRBD2
j_gene: TRBJ2-1
CDR3aa: AWGASSGRPMDEQF

v_gene: TRBV20-1
d_gene: NA
j_gene: TRBJ2-2
CDR3aa: SAIRGEGGELF

v_gene: TRBV12-3/TRBV12-4
d_gene: NA
j_gene: TRBJ1-1
CDR3aa: ASSESGFYTEAF

v_gene: TRBV20-1
d_gene: NA
j_gene: TRBJ2-7
CDR3aa: SATSRQVQY

v_gene: TRBV20-1
d_gene: NA
j_gene: TRBJ1-1
CDR3aa: SARRTGAPNTEAF

v_gene: TRBV7-9
d_gene: TRBD2
j_gene: TRBJ2-7
CDR3aa: ASSPIAGGPHEQY

v_gene: TRBV29-1
d_gene: TRBD1
j_gene: TRBJ2-3
CDR3aa: SASTGADTQY

v_gene: TRBV6-1
d_gene: TRBD2
j_gene: TRBJ2-5
CDR3aa: ASNPQGGEETQY

v_gene: TRBV12-3/TRBV12-4
d_gene: TRBD1
j_gene: TRBJ2-1
CDR3aa: ASSGDRVDEQF

v_gene: TRBV7-2
d_gene: NA
j_gene: TRBJ1-1
CDR3aa: ASSTYGTRGTEAF

v_gene: TRBV4-1
d_gene: NA
j_gene: TRBJ1-1
CDR3aa: ASSQERRGKMNTEAF

v_gene: TRBV14
d_gene: NA
j_gene: TRBJ2-1
CDR3aa: ASSQVNEQF